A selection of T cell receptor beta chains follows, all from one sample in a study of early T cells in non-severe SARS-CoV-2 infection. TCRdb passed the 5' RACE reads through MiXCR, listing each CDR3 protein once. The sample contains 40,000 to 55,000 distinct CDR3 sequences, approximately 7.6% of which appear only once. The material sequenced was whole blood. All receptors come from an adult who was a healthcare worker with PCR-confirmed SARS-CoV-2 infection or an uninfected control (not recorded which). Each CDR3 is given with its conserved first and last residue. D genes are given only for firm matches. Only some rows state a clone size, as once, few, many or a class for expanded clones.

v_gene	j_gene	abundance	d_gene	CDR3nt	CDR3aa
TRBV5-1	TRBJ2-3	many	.	TGCGCCAGCAGCTTGGTGGGTTTCACAGATACGCAGTATTTT	CASSLVGFTDTQYF
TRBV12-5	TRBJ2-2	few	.	TGTGCTAGTGGTTCTCGGGACACTTTTTCGAACACCGGGGAGCTGTTTTTT	CASGSRDTFSNTGELFF
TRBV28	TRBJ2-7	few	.	TGTGCCAGCAGCCCAAGCGGCCCCTCCTACGAGCAGTACTTC	CASSPSGPSYEQYF
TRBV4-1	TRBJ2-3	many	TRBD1	TGCGCCAGCAGCCAAGGGACAGGGGTGGCAGATACGCAGTATTTT	CASSQGTGVADTQYF
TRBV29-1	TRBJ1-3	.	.	TGCAGCGCCCTACAGGGCTCTGGAAACACCATATATTTT	CSALQGSGNTIYF
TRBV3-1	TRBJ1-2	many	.	TGTGCCAGCACACCGGGGGGGCTTCTCTATGGCTACACCTTC	CASTPGGLLYGYTF
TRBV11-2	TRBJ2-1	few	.	TGTGCCAGCAGCTTAGGAACCGGGACATACGGTCGAATTTACTCCTACAATGAGCAGTTCTTC	CASSLGTGTYGRIYSYNEQFF
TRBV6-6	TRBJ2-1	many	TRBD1	TGTGCCAGCAGCATGACAGGGGGTATCGTCAATGAGCAGTTCTTC	CASSMTGGIVNEQFF
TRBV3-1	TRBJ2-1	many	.	TGTGCCAGCAGCCAGGGGGAAGCCTACAATGAGCAGTTCTTC	CASSQGEAYNEQFF
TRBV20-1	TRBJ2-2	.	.	TGCAGTGCTAGGGGGCCCGAATACACCGGGGAGCTGTTTTTT	CSARGPEYTGELFF
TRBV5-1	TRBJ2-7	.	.	TGCGCCAGCAGCTTGGCCGGAAAGTCAACAGCCTACGAGCAGTACTTC	CASSLAGKSTAYEQYF
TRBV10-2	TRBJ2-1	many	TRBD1	TGCGCCAGCAGTGTAGGGACAGGGTTTTTGAATGAGCAGTTCTTC	CASSVGTGFLNEQFF
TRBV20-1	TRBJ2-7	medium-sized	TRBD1	TGCAGTGCTAGAGATTGGGACAGACTCTCCTACGAGCAGTACTTC	CSARDWDRLSYEQYF
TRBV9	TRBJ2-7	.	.	TGTGCCAGCAGCGCCACGTTAGGGAGGTACGAGCAGTACTTC	CASSATLGRYEQYF
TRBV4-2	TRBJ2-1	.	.	TGTGCCAGCAGCTACAGGGTCGGGGACAATGAGCAGTTCTTC	CASSYRVGDNEQFF
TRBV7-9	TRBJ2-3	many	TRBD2	TGTGCCAGCAGCTTAGTGCGGGGGAGAACAGATACGCAGTATTTT	CASSLVRGRTDTQYF
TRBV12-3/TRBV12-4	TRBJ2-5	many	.	TGTGCCAGCAGTCTCACGGGATGGGGGACCCAGTACTTC	CASSLTGWGTQYF
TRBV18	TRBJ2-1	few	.	TGTGCCAGCTCTACAGGAAACTCCTACAATGAGCAGTTCTTC	CASSTGNSYNEQFF